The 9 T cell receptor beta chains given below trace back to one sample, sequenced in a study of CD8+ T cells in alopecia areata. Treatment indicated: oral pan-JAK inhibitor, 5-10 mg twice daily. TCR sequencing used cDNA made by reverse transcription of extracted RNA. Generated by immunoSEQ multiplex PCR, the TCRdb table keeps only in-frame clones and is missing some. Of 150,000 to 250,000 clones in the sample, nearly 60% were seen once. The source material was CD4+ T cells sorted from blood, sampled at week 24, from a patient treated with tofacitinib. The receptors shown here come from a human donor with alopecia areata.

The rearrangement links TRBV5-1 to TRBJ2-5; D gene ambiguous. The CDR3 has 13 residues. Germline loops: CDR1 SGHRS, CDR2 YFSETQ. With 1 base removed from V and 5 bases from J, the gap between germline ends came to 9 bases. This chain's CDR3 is CASSLYGRETQYF. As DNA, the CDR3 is TGCGCCAGCAGCTTGTATGGGCGGGAGACCCAGTACTTC.

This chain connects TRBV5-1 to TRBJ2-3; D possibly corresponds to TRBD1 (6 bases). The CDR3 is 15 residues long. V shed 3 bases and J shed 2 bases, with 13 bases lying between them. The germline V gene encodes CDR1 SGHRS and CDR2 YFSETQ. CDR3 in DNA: TGCGCCAGCAGCTCGTGGACAGAATACACAGATACGCAGTATTTT. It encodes CASSSWTEYTDTQYF.

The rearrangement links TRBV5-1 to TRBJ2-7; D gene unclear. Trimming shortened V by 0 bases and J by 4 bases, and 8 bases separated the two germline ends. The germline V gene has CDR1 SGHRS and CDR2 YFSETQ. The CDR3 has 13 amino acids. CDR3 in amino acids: CASSLAQRYEQYF. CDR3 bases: TGCGCCAGCAGCTTGGCCCAAAGGTACGAGCAGTACTTC.

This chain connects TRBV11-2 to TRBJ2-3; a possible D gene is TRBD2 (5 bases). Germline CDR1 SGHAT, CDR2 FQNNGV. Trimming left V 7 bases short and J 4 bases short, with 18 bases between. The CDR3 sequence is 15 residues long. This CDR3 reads CASTNRAGVPDTQYF. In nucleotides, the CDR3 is TGTGCCAGCACAAATCGGGCCGGGGTCCCAGATACGCAGTATTTT.

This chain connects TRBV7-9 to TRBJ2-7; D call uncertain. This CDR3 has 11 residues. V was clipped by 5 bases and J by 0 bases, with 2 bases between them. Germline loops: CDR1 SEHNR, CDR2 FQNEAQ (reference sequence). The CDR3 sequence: CASSISYEQYF. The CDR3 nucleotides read TGTGCCAGCAGCATCTCCTACGAGCAGTACTTC.

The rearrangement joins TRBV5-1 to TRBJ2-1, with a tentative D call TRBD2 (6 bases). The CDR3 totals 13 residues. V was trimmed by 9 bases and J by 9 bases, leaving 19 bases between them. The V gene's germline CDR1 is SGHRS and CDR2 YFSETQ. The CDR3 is CATTVEGLGEQFF. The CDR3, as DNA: TGCGCCACCACAGTGGAGGGTTTGGGTGAGCAGTTCTTC.

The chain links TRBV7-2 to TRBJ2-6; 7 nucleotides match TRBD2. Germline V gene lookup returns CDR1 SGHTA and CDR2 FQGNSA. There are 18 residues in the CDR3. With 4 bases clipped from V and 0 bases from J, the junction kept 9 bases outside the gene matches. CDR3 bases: TGTGCCAGCAGCTGGGCCGGGACTACCGACTCTGGGGCCAACGTCCTGACTTTC. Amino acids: CASSWAGTTDSGANVLTF. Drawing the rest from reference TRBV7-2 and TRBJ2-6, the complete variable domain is GAGVSQSPSNKVTEKGKDVELRCDPISGHTALYWYRQSLGQGLEFLIYFQGNSAPDKSGLPSDRFSAERTGGSVSTLTIQRTQQEDSAVYLCASSWAGTTDSGANVLTFGAGSRLTVL.

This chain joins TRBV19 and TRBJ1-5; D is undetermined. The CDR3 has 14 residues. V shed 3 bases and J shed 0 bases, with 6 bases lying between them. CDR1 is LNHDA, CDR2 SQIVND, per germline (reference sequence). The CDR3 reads CASSISSSNQPQHF. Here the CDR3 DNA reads TGTGCCAGTAGTATTTCAAGTAGCAATCAGCCCCAGCATTTT.

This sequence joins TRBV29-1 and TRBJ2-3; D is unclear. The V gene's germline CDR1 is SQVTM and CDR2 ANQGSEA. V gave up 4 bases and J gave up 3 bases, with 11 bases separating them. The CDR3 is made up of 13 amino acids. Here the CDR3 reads CSVGFRRTDTQYF. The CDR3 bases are TGCAGCGTTGGCTTTAGGAGAACAGATACGCAGTATTTT.